This T cell receptor beta chain derives from a study of T cell responses to AZD1222 COVID-19 vaccine. Concerning this clone: The antigen remains undetermined.

Overall study results and limits: Sampling captured repertoires only after the peak T cell response. At baseline, just a handful of AZD1222 recipients tested seropositive. Spike was spanned by vaccine-associated CD4 TCRs, which were dominant at 160-218 and 743-854.

The assay was immunoSEQ multiplex PCR, and TCRdb's table has in-frame clones only and misses some. The sample consists of tens of thousands of clones, 92% of them appearing once. Pooled samples include second doses given at about 4 or 12 weeks. The clonotype originates from an adult who received the AZD1222 COVID-19 vaccine. The specimen was peripheral blood, collected 28 days after the second AZD1222 dose.

The CDR3 here is CASSYSMAVRGDGYTF. As DNA, the CDR3 is TGTGCCAGCAGTTACTCGATGGCAGTCCGAGGGGATGGCTACACCTTC. This chain uses TRBV6-5 with TRBJ1-2; D might be TRBD1 (5 bases). CDR1 MNHEY and CDR2 SVGAGI come from the germline V gene. V lost 0 bases and J lost 6, with 17 bases in between. CDR3 length: 16 residues.